The 18 T cell receptor beta chains listed next were all sequenced from one sample in a study of blood T cell repertoires in COVID-19 (dated by TCRdb to the early 2020s). The protocol used for the library was the immunoSEQ multiplex PCR assay. TCRdb retrieved this table from immuneACCESS and kept in-frame rearrangements only. Not all clones are present; in checked studies, unresolved V genes account for under half, and no reason is known for the remainder. The sample table holds over 100,000 clones, of which 60% to 80% were seen once. The ten top clones hold 1.5% to 2% of the sample. The sequenced sample consisted of peripheral blood. The receptors were sampled from a woman aged 70 to 79 with acute or convalescent COVID-19.

The chain couples TRBV5-6 to TRBJ2-3, with D tentatively TRBD2 (5 bases). CDR3 length equals 17 residues. The V gene lost 0 bases and the J gene lost 3 bases, with 17 bases spanning the gap. CDR1 and CDR2 from the germline V gene are SGHDT and YYEEEE. CDR3 DNA sequence: TGTGCCAGCAGCTTGGCCCCCTGGGCGGGTGGGACAGATACGCAGTATTTT. Translating gives CASSLAPWAGGTDTQYF.

This clone came up many times. This chain uses TRBV29-1 with TRBJ2-7; TRBD2 is a possible D gene (6 bases). This CDR3 spans 14 amino acids. The V end was cut by 3 bases, the J end by 7 bases, with 19 bases between. Germline V gives CDR1 SQVTM, CDR2 ANQGSEA. The CDR3 protein is CSVDGSGPKREQYF. The CDR3 DNA reads TGCAGCGTTGACGGGAGCGGCCCTAAAAGGGAGCAGTACTTC.

The rearrangement joins TRBV19 to TRBJ1-2; no firm D call. Trimming left V 1 base short and J 4 bases short, with 7 bases between. CDR1 LNHDA and CDR2 SQIVND come from the germline V gene (reference sequence). The CDR3 is 13 residues long. In nucleotides, the CDR3 is TGTGCCAGTAGTATAGGGTCGGGCTATGGCTACACCTTC. Translation gives CASSIGSGYGYTF.

V usage is TRBV18 and J usage is TRBJ1-1; D is undetermined. Trimming stripped 2 bases from V and 4 bases from J, with 5 bases between. In germline, CDR1 is KGHSH, CDR2 LQKENI. CDR3 length: 12 residues. Written as DNA, the CDR3 is TGTGCCAGCTCACCAAGGAGCACTGAAGCTTTCTTT. Residues: CASSPRSTEAFF.

This chain joins TRBV5-8 and TRBJ2-1; possibly TRBD2 for D (5 bases). Per the germline V gene, CDR1 is SGHTS and CDR2 is YDEGEE. V was pared by 2 bases and J by 2 bases, with 8 bases between. CDR3 length equals 14 residues. The CDR3 coding sequence is TGTGCCAGCAGCTTCCCCGGGACCTACAATGAGCAGTTCTTC. The encoded protein is CASSFPGTYNEQFF.

This clone has a single count. The gene calls are TRBV29-1 and TRBJ2-7, with 7 bases aligning to TRBD1. The CDR3 has 13 amino acids. The trim removed 7 bases at V and 4 bases at J, leaving 10 bases unmatched. Germline CDR1 reads SQVTM; CDR2 reads ANQGSEA. In nucleotides, the CDR3 is TGCAGCGCTACGGGGACAGTTGATTACGAGCAGTACTTC. It yields the protein CSATGTVDYEQYF.

The rearrangement joins TRBV5-1 to TRBJ1-5, with 9 bases lining up with TRBD1. J gave up 4 bases and V 4 bases, and 6 bases lay outside the gene matches. Germline CDR1 SGHRS, CDR2 YFSETQ. CDR3 size: 15 residues. The CDR3 protein is CASSPAGTGNQPQHF. The CDR3 DNA reads as TGCGCCAGCAGCCCGGCAGGGACAGGGAATCAGCCCCAGCATTTT.

The DNA of the CDR3 is TGTGCCACCCGAGGCGACAGCCCAAATCAGCCCCAGCATTTT. It translates to CATRGDSPNQPQHF. The chain links TRBV10-3 to TRBJ1-5; weak D call: TRBD1 (5 bases). This CDR3 contains 14 residues. Deletions cut 10 bases from V and 4 bases from J, with 17 bases between. CDR1 and CDR2 from the germline V gene are ENHRY and SYGVKD.

This clone was counted only a few times. Distinct nucleotide sequences in the sample also encode this CDR3. This chain links TRBV7-9 with TRBJ1-2; unclear D gene. The CDR3 covers 12 residues. The V and J ends lost 1 base and 5 bases respectively, with 5 bases between them. The germline V gene encodes CDR1 SEHNR and CDR2 FQNEAQ (reference sequence). The CDR3 loop reads CASSLGGYGYTF. The CDR3 coding sequence is TGTGCCAGCAGCTTAGGCGGGTATGGCTACACCTTC.

CDR3 protein: CASSLRGGGNYGYTF. For the CDR3, the DNA is TGTGCCAGCAGCTTAAGGGGGGGTGGTAACTATGGCTACACCTTC. V usage is TRBV7-2 and J usage is TRBJ1-2, with a tentative D call TRBD1 (6 bases). This CDR3 comprises 15 residues. V shed 2 bases and J shed 1 base, with 11 bases lying between them. Germline assignment: CDR1 SGHTA and CDR2 FQGNSA.

The V and J genes are TRBV14 and TRBJ2-7; weak D call: TRBD2 (6 bases). CDR1 is SGHDN and CDR2 is FVKESK in the germline V gene. The CDR3 covers 14 residues. Trimming shortened V by 3 bases and J by 3 bases, and 12 bases separated the two germline ends. CDR3 nucleotide sequence: TGTGCCAGCAGCCAGAGGAGGGGAAGCTACGAGCAGTACTTC. As protein: CASSQRRGSYEQYF.

This sequence joins TRBV7-2 and TRBJ1-5; D gene unclear. There are 13 residues in the CDR3. Trimming removed 0 bases at V and 3 bases at J, with 3 bases between. Germline loops: CDR1 SGHTA, CDR2 FQGNSA. Here the CDR3 DNA reads TGTGCCAGCAGCTTAGCCATCAATCAGCCCCAGCATTTT. Residues: CASSLAINQPQHF.

The chain is built from TRBV5-1 and TRBJ2-1; perhaps TRBD2 as D (6 bases). The ends were cut back, 4 bases at V and 2 bases at J, with 16 bases in the middle. The V gene's germline CDR1 is SGHRS and CDR2 YFSETQ. The CDR3 loop spans 16 amino acids. The CDR3 sequence: CASSPGRGAAYNEQFF. CDR3 in DNA: TGCGCCAGCAGCCCCGGTCGCGGGGCTGCCTACAATGAGCAGTTCTTC.

The chain couples TRBV2 to TRBJ2-3, with 8 bases aligning to TRBD1. The CDR3 has 14 amino acids. Germline CDR1 and CDR2: SNHLY and FYNNEI. Losses at the gene ends were 6 bases for V and 1 base for J; bases not matched to a gene: 3. Here the CDR3 DNA reads TGTGCCAGCAGGGACAGGGTCGGCACAGATACGCAGTATTTT. Protein product: CASRDRVGTDTQYF.

The chain couples TRBV19 to TRBJ2-7; 8 bases line up with TRBD2. This CDR3 contains 15 residues. Germline V gives CDR1 LNHDA, CDR2 SQIVND (reference sequence). Trimming at V came to 5 bases and at J to 0 bases, leaving 6 bases not matched to a gene. The chain's CDR3 is CASSPWTSFSYEQYF. The CDR3 DNA sequence: TGTGCCAGTAGTCCGTGGACTAGCTTCTCCTACGAGCAGTACTTC.

The chain recombines TRBV6-5 with TRBJ2-7; 10 bases align to TRBD1. The CDR3 has 14 amino acids. Germline values: CDR1 MNHEY, CDR2 SVGAGI. The V segment lost 7 bases and the J segment 2 bases; nucleotides outside the gene matches: 5. Written as DNA, the CDR3 is TGTGCCAGCAAGTCCGGGACAGGGGCCTACGAGCAGTACTTC. This sequence encodes CASKSGTGAYEQYF.

The rearrangement uses TRBV13 and TRBJ2-1; D may be TRBD2 (6 bases). The CDR3 covers 16 residues. CDR1 is PRHDT, CDR2 FYEKMQ, per germline (reference sequence). Trimming left V 5 bases short and J 1 base short, with 15 bases between. CDR3 protein: CASSVRTSSSYNEQFF. As DNA, the CDR3 is TGTGCCAGCAGCGTGAGAACTAGCAGTTCCTACAATGAGCAGTTCTTC.

V gene TRBV9 combines with J gene TRBJ1-2, with 8 bases matching TRBD1. Germline-derived CDR1 and CDR2 are SGDLS and YYNGEE. CDR3 length: 14 residues. The junction had 3 bases not matched to a gene; V was cut back by 1 base and J by 4 bases. CDR3 protein: CASSVSGGAYGYTF. For the CDR3, the DNA is TGTGCCAGCAGCGTATCAGGGGGCGCCTATGGCTACACCTTC.